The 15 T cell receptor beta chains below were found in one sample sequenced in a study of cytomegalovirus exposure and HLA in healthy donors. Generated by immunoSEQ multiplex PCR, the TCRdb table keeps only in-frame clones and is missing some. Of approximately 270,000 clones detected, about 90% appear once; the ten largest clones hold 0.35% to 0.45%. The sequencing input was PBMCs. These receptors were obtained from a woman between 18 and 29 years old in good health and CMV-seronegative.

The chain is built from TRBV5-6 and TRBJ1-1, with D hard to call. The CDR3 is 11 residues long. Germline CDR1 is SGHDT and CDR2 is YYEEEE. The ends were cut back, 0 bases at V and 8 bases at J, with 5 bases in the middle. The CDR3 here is CASSLGTEAFF. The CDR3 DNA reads TGTGCCAGCAGCTTGGGCACAGAAGCTTTCTTT.

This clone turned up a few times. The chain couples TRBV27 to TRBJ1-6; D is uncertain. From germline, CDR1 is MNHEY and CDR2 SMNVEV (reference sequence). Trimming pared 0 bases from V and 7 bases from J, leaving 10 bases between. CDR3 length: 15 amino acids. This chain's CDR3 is CASSLSLILNSPLHF. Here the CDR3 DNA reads TGTGCCAGCAGTTTATCGTTAATACTGAATTCACCCCTCCACTTT.

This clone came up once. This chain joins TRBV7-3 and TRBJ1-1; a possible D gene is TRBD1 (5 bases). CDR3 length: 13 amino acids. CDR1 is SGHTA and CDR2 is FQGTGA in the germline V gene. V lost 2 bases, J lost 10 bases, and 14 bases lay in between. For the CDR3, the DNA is TGTGCCAGCAGCTTAGAAGGGATCGGGGGAGCTTTCTTT. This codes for CASSLEGIGGAFF. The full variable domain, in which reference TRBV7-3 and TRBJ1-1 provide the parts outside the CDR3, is GAGVSQTPSNKVTEKGKYVELRCDPISGHTALYWYRQSLGQGPEFLIYFQGTGAADDSGLPNDRFFAVRPEGSVSTLKIQRTERGDSAVYLCASSLEGIGGAFFGQGTRLTVV.

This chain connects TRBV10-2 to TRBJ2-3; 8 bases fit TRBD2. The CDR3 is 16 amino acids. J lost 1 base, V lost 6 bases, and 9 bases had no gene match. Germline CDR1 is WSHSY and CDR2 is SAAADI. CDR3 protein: CASRERAGARTDTQYF. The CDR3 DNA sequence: TGCGCCAGCAGGGAAAGAGCGGGGGCCCGCACAGATACGCAGTATTTT.

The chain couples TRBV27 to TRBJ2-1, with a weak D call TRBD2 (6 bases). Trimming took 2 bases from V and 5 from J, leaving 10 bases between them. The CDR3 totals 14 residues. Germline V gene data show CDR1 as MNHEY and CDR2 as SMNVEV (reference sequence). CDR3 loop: CASSLGGLNNEQFF. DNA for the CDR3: TGTGCCAGCAGTTTAGGGGGACTGAACAATGAGCAGTTCTTC.

CDR3 region: CASSITGGADYGYTF. CDR3 coding DNA: TGTGCCAGCAGTATTACAGGGGGCGCGGACTATGGCTACACCTTC. The chain links TRBV6-1 to TRBJ1-2; the match to TRBD1 covers 9 bases. Trimming took 5 bases from V and 3 from J; bases not matched to a gene: 7. CDR1 and CDR2 (germline): MNHNS, SASEGT. The CDR3 is made up of 15 amino acids.

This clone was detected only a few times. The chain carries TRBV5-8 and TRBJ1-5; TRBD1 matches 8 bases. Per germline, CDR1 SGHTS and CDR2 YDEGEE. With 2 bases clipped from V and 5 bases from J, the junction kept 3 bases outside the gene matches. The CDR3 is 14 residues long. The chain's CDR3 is CASSFGQGDQPQHF. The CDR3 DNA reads TGTGCCAGCAGCTTCGGACAGGGTGATCAGCCCCAGCATTTT.

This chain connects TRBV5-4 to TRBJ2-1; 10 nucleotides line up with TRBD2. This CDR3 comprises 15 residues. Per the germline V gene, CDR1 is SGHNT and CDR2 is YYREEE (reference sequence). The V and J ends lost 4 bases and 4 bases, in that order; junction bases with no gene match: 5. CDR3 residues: CASSQSGGAYNEQFF. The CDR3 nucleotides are TGTGCCAGCAGCCAGAGCGGGGGGGCTTACAATGAGCAGTTCTTC.

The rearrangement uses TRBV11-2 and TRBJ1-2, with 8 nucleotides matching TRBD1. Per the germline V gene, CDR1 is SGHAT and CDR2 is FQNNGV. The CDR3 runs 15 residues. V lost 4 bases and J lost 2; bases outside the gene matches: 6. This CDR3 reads CASSSYRDRNYGYTF. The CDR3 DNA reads TGTGCCAGCAGCTCTTACCGGGACAGGAACTATGGCTACACCTTC.

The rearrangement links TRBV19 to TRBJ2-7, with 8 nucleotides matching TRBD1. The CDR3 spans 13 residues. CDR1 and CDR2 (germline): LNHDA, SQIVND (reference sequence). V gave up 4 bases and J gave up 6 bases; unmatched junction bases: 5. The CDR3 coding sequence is TGTGCCAGTAGTAAACAGGGGGATGGCGAGCAGTACGTC. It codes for CASSKQGDGEQYV.

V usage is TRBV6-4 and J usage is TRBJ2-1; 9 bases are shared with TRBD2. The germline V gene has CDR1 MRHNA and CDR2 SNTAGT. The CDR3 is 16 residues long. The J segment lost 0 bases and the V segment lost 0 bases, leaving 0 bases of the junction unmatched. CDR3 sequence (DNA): TGTGCCAGCAGTGACTCTAGCGGGGGCTCCTACAATGAGCAGTTCTTC. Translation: CASSDSSGGSYNEQFF.

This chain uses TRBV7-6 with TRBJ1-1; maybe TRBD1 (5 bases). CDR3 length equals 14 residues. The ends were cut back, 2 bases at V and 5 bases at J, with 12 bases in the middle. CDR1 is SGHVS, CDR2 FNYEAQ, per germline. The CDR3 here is CASSLSVGRTEAFF. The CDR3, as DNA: TGTGCCAGCAGCTTAAGTGTGGGGCGGACTGAAGCTTTCTTT.

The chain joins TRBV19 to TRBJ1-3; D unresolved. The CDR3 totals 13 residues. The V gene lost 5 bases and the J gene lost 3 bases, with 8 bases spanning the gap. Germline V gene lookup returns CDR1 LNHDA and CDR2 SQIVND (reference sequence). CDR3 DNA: TGTGCCAGTAGTGAACAAATTGGAAACACCATATATTTT. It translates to CASSEQIGNTIYF.

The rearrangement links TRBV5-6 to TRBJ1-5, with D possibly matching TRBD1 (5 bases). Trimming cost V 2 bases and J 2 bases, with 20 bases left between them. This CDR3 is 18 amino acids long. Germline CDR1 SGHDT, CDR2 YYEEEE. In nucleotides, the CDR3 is TGTGCCAGCAGCTTTCTGGGCAGGGTCTCCTATGGCAATCAGCCCCAGCATTTT. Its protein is CASSFLGRVSYGNQPQHF.

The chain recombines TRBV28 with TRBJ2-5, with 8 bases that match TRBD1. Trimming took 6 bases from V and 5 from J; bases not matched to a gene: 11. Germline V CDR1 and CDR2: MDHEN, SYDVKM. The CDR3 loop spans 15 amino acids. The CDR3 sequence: CASSFNRGVGETQYF. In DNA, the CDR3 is TGTGCCAGCAGCTTCAACAGGGGGGTGGGCGAGACCCAGTACTTC.